These T cell receptor beta chains were read from a single sample in a study of blood T cell repertoires in COVID-19. TCRdb's table, derived via immunoSEQ multiplex PCR, lists solely in-frame clones and lacks some. The sample has about 110,000 clones, over 70% seen once; the top ten hold approximately 4.3%. The sequenced sample was peripheral blood. These receptors were taken from a human donor in a cohort sampled during active or convalescent COVID-19. Both conserved end residues are part of each CDR3. The order of the fields is J gene, V gene, D gene, CDR3 protein, CDR3 DNA. The D gene is left open where the match is weak.

TRBJ2-1 | TRBV5-1 | NA | CASSLVQGSTYNEQFF | TGCGCCAGCAGCTTAGTTCAGGGGTCTACCTACAATGAGCAGTTCTTC
TRBJ1-2 | TRBV12-3/TRBV12-4 | NA | CASSPGIYGYTF | TGTGCCAGCAGTCCAGGTATCTATGGCTACACCTTC
TRBJ2-7 | TRBV6-1 | TRBD2 | CASSTSGTYEQYF | TGTGCCAGCTCGACTAGCGGTACCTACGAGCAGTACTTC
TRBJ1-6 | TRBV7-9 | NA | CASSLGHRDTDSPLHF | TGTGCCAGCAGCTTGGGGCACAGGGACACAGATTCACCCCTCCACTTT
TRBJ1-4 | TRBV6-5 | TRBD1 | CASSYPTGVNEKLFF | TGTGCCAGCAGTTACCCGACAGGGGTTAATGAAAAACTGTTTTTT
TRBJ2-3 | TRBV7-3 | NA | CASSVKQGTQYF | TGTGCCAGCAGCGTGAAACAGGGTACGCAGTATTTT
TRBJ1-5 | TRBV10-3 | NA | CAISDGGKGGNQPQHF | TGTGCCATCAGTGACGGAGGGAAAGGGGGCAATCAGCCCCAGCATTTT
TRBJ2-7 | TRBV7-6 | NA | CASSRTRMGEQYF | TGTGCCAGCAGCCGCACTAGGATGGGCGAGCAGTACTTC
TRBJ1-3 | TRBV7-8 | NA | CASSLASFVGSPGNTIYF | TGTGCCAGCAGCTTAGCGAGTTTCGTAGGGAGCCCTGGAAACACCATATATTTT
TRBJ1-4 | TRBV4-1 | TRBD1 | CASSQDTGQGPTNEKLFF | TGCGCCAGCAGCCAAGATACGGGACAGGGACCAACTAATGAAAAACTGTTTTTT
TRBJ1-3 | TRBV11-2 | TRBD1 | CASSQDRGGNTIYF | TGTGCCAGCAGCCAAGACAGGGGAGGAAACACCATATATTTT
TRBJ1-6 | TRBV28 | NA | CASRGPSSYNSPLHF | TGTGCCAGCAGGGGCCCAAGCTCCTATAATTCACCCCTCCACTTT
TRBJ2-1 | TRBV10-3 | TRBD2 | CAISESSVKAGGNEQFF | TGTGCCATCAGTGAGTCCAGTGTAAAAGCGGGGGGCAATGAGCAGTTCTTC
TRBJ2-7 | TRBV7-9 | NA | CASSHPTETSYEQYF | TGTGCCAGCAGTCACCCGACAGAGACCTCCTACGAGCAGTACTTC
TRBJ2-7 | TRBV19 | NA | CASSTTGEQYF | TGTGCCAGTAGTACAACAGGCGAGCAGTACTTC
TRBJ2-1 | TRBV30 | NA | CACFQTASYNEQFF | TGTGCCTGTTTCCAGACAGCCTCCTACAATGAGCAGTTCTTC
TRBJ2-7 | TRBV7-2 | NA | CASSLQRGSSYEQYF | TGTGCCAGCAGCCTACAACGGGGGAGCTCCTACGAGCAGTACTTC
TRBJ2-5 | TRBV9 | TRBD1 | CASSDGTGGSPFLKETQYF | TGTGCCAGCAGCGATGGGACAGGGGGCTCTCCTTTCCTAAAAGAGACCCAGTACTTC
TRBJ2-1 | TRBV5-4 | NA | CASSLFPGVNEQFF | TGTGCCAGCAGCTTGTTTCCGGGAGTAAATGAGCAGTTCTTC
TRBJ2-7 | TRBV4-2 | NA | CASSQVPRELYEQYF | TGTGCCAGCAGCCAAGTCCCCCGAGAACTCTACGAGCAGTACTTC
TRBJ2-1 | TRBV24-1 | TRBD1 | CATSDLRDRDNEQFF | TGTGCCACCAGTGATTTGCGGGACAGGGACAATGAGCAGTTCTTC